This T cell receptor (beta chain) was captured by sequencing in a study of blood T cell repertoires in COVID-19. Study information: T cells, B-cell-depleted T cells, or PBMCs provided the cDNA or gDNA that served as material.

The CDR3 extends over 15 amino acids. V shed 5 bases, J shed 4 bases, and the junction held 7 bases outside the gene matches. Germline loops: CDR1 SGHAT, CDR2 FQNNGV. In the original analysis: From reference gene primer amplification, estimates of nucleated cell counts were derived. Clones were sequenced by immunoSEQ multiplex PCR, and TCRdb holds only the in-frame ones, with some missing. V and J calls and clone size are those listed in that table; D and trimming were worked out from the DNA. Here the sample spans roughly 140,000 clones, 70% to 90% being singletons. The source of this sequence is a human donor in a cohort sampled during active COVID-19. The J gene is TRBJ2-2, the V gene TRBV11-2; 7 nucleotides agree with TRBD1. Specimen: peripheral blood. CDR3 residues: CASSLSRGPTGELFF. The CDR3 nucleotides are TGTGCCAGCAGCCTCTCAAGGGGGCCCACCGGGGAGCTGTTTTTT. The entire variable domain, with the rest obtained from reference TRBV11-2 and TRBJ2-2, is as follows: EAGVAQSPRYKIIEKRQSVAFWCNPISGHATLYWYQQILGQGPKLLIQFQNNGVVDDSQLPKDRFSAERLKGVDSTLKIQPAKLEDSAVYLCASSLSRGPTGELFFGEGSRLTVL.